The next 15 T cell receptor beta chains were all read from a single sample in a study of blood T cell repertoires in COVID-19. Generated by immunoSEQ multiplex PCR, the TCRdb table keeps only in-frame clones and is missing some. Among approximately 90,000 clones listed, about 76% were seen once. The specimen was peripheral blood. Receptor source: a human donor in a cohort sampled during active COVID-19.

V is TRBV27 and J is TRBJ1-2; D may be TRBD1 (5 bases). CDR3 length equals 14 residues. Germline V gives CDR1 MNHEY, CDR2 SMNVEV (reference sequence). The ends were cut back, 6 bases at V and 2 bases at J, with 13 bases in the middle. CDR3 in DNA: TGTGCCAGCAGCCCTAGGGCAGGGAACTATGGCTACACCTTC. Amino acids: CASSPRAGNYGYTF.

This chain uses TRBV6-5 with TRBJ2-6; no clear D. This CDR3 has 15 residues. The germline V gene has CDR1 MNHEY and CDR2 SVGAGI. The V and J ends lost 2 bases and 0 bases respectively, with 5 bases between them. The DNA for the CDR3 is TGTGCCAGCAGTTACGTCAGCTCTGGGGCCAACGTCCTGACTTTC. Its protein product is CASSYVSSGANVLTF.

The chain links TRBV19 to TRBJ2-1; tentative D call: TRBD1 (6 bases). This CDR3 is 14 amino acids long. Trimming stripped 3 bases from V and 6 bases from J, with 12 bases between. Germline lookup yields CDR1 LNHDA and CDR2 SQIVND (reference sequence). The CDR3 bases are TGTGCCAGTAGTATGTTCAGCAGGGGCAATGAGCAGTTCTTC. It encodes CASSMFSRGNEQFF.

The chain couples TRBV5-4 to TRBJ2-7; no firm D call. Germline V lookup: CDR1 SGHNT, CDR2 YYREEE (reference sequence). The length of the CDR3 is 15 residues. V lost 0 bases and J lost 0, with 10 bases in between. The CDR3, as DNA: TGTGCCAGCAGCTTGGCTGCGGTTAGCTCCTACGAGCAGTACTTC. It codes for CASSLAAVSSYEQYF.

V gene TRBV28 combines with J gene TRBJ1-1; maybe TRBD1 (6 bases). V lost 5 bases, J lost 0 bases, and 10 bases lay in between. Per germline, CDR1 MDHEN and CDR2 SYDVKM. This CDR3 contains 14 residues. CDR3 DNA: TGTGCCAGCAGTCTCCGGGACATGAACACTGAAGCTTTCTTT. It encodes CASSLRDMNTEAFF.

The chain has TRBV7-6 and TRBJ2-2; 9 bases are a match to TRBD2. This CDR3 contains 15 residues. Germline V gene lookup returns CDR1 SGHVS and CDR2 FNYEAQ. The V and J ends lost 5 bases and 5 bases, in that order; junction bases with no gene match: 6. CDR3 DNA: TGTGCCAGCAGCCCCGCGGGAGGGGGAACCGGGGAGCTGTTTTTT. Residues: CASSPAGGGTGELFF.

The rearrangement links TRBV2 to TRBJ1-1, with 7 bases that match TRBD1. The germline CDR1 and CDR2 sequences are SNHLY and FYNNEI. V shed 3 bases and J 5 bases; nucleotides not matched to a gene: 0. This CDR3 comprises 12 residues. DNA for the CDR3: TGTGCCAGCAGTGAGGACAGGACTGAAGCTTTCTTT. Amino acids: CASSEDRTEAFF.

The chain recombines TRBV6-4 with TRBJ1-2; D gene uncertain. Germline values: CDR1 MRHNA, CDR2 SNTAGT. This CDR3 contains 12 residues. Between the trimmed V and J ends, which lost 2 bases and 8 bases, there was a span of 9 bases. The CDR3 here is CASSDPMRGYTF. Written as DNA, the CDR3 is TGTGCCAGCAGTGACCCAATGCGAGGCTACACCTTC.

The chain combines TRBV7-9 with TRBJ1-3; D is unclear. Germline V CDR1 and CDR2: SEHNR, FQNEAQ (reference sequence). The CDR3 sequence is 15 residues long. The V gene lost 3 bases and the J gene lost 8 bases, with 17 bases spanning the gap. CDR3 protein: CASSFLSNPPDTIYF. CDR3 in DNA: TGTGCCAGCAGCTTTCTCTCGAATCCCCCGGACACCATATATTTT.

The chain couples TRBV19 to TRBJ1-4; no clear D. Germline V lookup: CDR1 LNHDA, CDR2 SQIVND (reference sequence). The CDR3 covers 15 residues. Trimming cost V 5 bases and J 10 bases, with 20 bases left between them. The CDR3 DNA reads TGTGCCAGTAGTGTGACGGGGTTTAGAAGTGGAAAACTGTTTTTT. Translation: CASSVTGFRSGKLFF.

The chain uses TRBV19 and TRBJ1-2, with 9 bases lining up with TRBD1. This CDR3 region has 13 residues. The trim removed 3 bases at V and 8 bases at J, leaving 4 bases unmatched. The germline gives CDR1 LNHDA, CDR2 SQIVND (reference sequence). CDR3 sequence: CASSMGQGEGYTF. The CDR3 region has the DNA TGTGCCAGTAGTATGGGACAGGGTGAGGGCTACACCTTC. Full variable domain (outside the CDR3, taken from reference TRBV19 and TRBJ1-2): DGGITQSPKYLFRKEGQNVTLSCEQNLNHDAMYWYRQDPGQGLRLIYYSQIVNDFQKGDIAEGYSVSREKKESFPLTVTSAQKNPTAFYLCASSMGQGEGYTFGSGTRLTVV.

CDR3 region: CASSKPGDREEQYF. The DNA of the CDR3 is TGTGCCAGCAGCAAGCCAGGGGACCGAGAAGAGCAGTACTTC. The J gene is TRBJ2-7, the V gene TRBV14; D perhaps matches TRBD1 (6 bases). Germline-derived CDR1 and CDR2 are SGHDN and FVKESK. Trimming shortened V by 5 bases and J by 7 bases, and 18 bases separated the two germline ends. This CDR3 has 14 residues.

This clone was picked up a small number of times. The chain recombines TRBV6-5 with TRBJ2-2; possibly TRBD1 for D (6 bases). Germline V gene sequence: CDR1 MNHEY, CDR2 SVGAGI. Between the trimmed V and J ends, which lost 7 bases and 8 bases, there was a span of 17 bases. This CDR3 has 14 residues. The CDR3 reads CASTKKGEGGELFF. CDR3 bases: TGTGCCAGCACCAAAAAGGGGGAAGGTGGGGAGCTGTTTTTT.

This clone appeared once. The V gene is TRBV5-4, the J gene TRBJ2-1; 10 bases align to TRBD2. The length of the CDR3 is 16 residues. V gave up 2 bases and J gave up 6 bases; unmatched junction bases: 8. CDR1 SGHNT and CDR2 YYREEE come from the germline V gene (reference sequence). DNA for the CDR3: TGTGCCAGCAGCTTTTGGCTAGCGGGAGTGTTCAATGAGCAGTTCTTC. Translation: CASSFWLAGVFNEQFF.

The chain has TRBV2 and TRBJ2-2, with 9 bases that match TRBD1. Losses at the gene ends were 5 bases for V and 4 bases for J; bases not matched to a gene: 2. CDR3 size: 14 residues. The germline V gene has CDR1 SNHLY and CDR2 FYNNEI. CDR3 protein: CASSRDRATGELFF. CDR3 bases: TGTGCCAGCAGTCGGGACAGGGCCACCGGGGAGCTGTTTTTT.